The rows below give T cell receptor beta chains drawn from one sample of a study of cytomegalovirus exposure and HLA in healthy donors. Method: immunoSEQ multiplex PCR; TCRdb's copy keeps in-frame clones and lacks some. The repertoire holds 130,000 or so clones, with about four fifths as singletons. The sequenced material came from PBMCs. The origin of the receptors is a woman in her late teens or twenties in good health and CMV-seronegative. CDR3s include the opening cysteine and the closing phenylalanine or tryptophan. The order of the fields is V gene, D gene, clone size, J gene, CDR3 protein, CDR3 DNA. D genes are given only for firm matches. Rows give clone size only sometimes, using once, few, many, or a class for an expanded clone.

v_call: TRBV19; d_call: TRBD2; clone_size: -; j_call: TRBJ2-6; cdr3_aa: CASSINVGRAGANVLTF; cdr3_nt: TGTGCCAGTAGTATAAATGTGGGGAGGGCTGGGGCCAACGTCCTGACTTTC
v_call: TRBV7-2; d_call: -; clone_size: -; j_call: TRBJ2-7; cdr3_aa: CASSLGAGVVYEQYF; cdr3_nt: TGTGCCAGCAGCTTAGGGGCAGGGGTTGTCTACGAGCAGTACTTC
v_call: TRBV4-1; d_call: TRBD1; clone_size: -; j_call: TRBJ2-7; cdr3_aa: CASSQPDRGSYEQYF; cdr3_nt: TGCGCCAGCAGCCAACCGGACAGGGGTTCCTACGAGCAGTACTTC
v_call: TRBV5-6; d_call: TRBD1; clone_size: -; j_call: TRBJ1-2; cdr3_aa: CASSADRGLSSYGYTF; cdr3_nt: TGTGCCAGCAGCGCGGACAGGGGGCTATCCTCCTATGGCTACACCTTC
v_call: TRBV7-2; d_call: TRBD2; clone_size: once; j_call: TRBJ2-2; cdr3_aa: CASSFSGGVSGELFF; cdr3_nt: TGTGCCAGCAGCTTTAGCGGGGGGGTATCCGGGGAGCTGTTTTTT
v_call: TRBV30; d_call: -; clone_size: -; j_call: TRBJ1-4; cdr3_aa: CASDIRQGNKKLFF; cdr3_nt: TGTGCCTCGGATATAAGGCAGGGGAATAAAAAACTGTTTTTT
v_call: TRBV18; d_call: -; clone_size: -; j_call: TRBJ2-1; cdr3_aa: CASSEGYNEQFF; cdr3_nt: TGTGCCAGCTCAGAGGGATACAATGAGCAGTTCTTC
v_call: TRBV4-2; d_call: -; clone_size: -; j_call: TRBJ1-4; cdr3_aa: CASSQLKGPTLNEKLFF; cdr3_nt: TGTGCCAGCAGCCAATTGAAGGGGCCCACCCTTAATGAAAAACTGTTTTTT
v_call: TRBV7-8; d_call: -; clone_size: few; j_call: TRBJ1-1; cdr3_aa: CASSSIGGRGTEAFF; cdr3_nt: TGTGCCAGCAGCTCCATCGGGGGACGCGGCACTGAAGCTTTCTTT
v_call: TRBV5-1; d_call: -; clone_size: once; j_call: TRBJ2-7; cdr3_aa: CASSLDGERTGNEQYF; cdr3_nt: TGCGCCAGCAGCTTGGACGGGGAACGGACCGGGAACGAGCAGTACTTC
v_call: TRBV2; d_call: -; clone_size: -; j_call: TRBJ1-6; cdr3_aa: CASSERGSSYSPLHF; cdr3_nt: TGTGCCAGCAGTGAAAGGGGTTCGAGTTATTCACCCCTCCACTTT
v_call: TRBV5-8; d_call: TRBD2; clone_size: -; j_call: TRBJ2-7; cdr3_aa: CASSLGAGESYEQYF; cdr3_nt: TGTGCCAGCAGCTTGGGAGCGGGGGAGTCCTACGAGCAGTACTTC
v_call: TRBV2; d_call: -; clone_size: -; j_call: TRBJ2-1; cdr3_aa: CASRSESYGNEQFF; cdr3_nt: TGTGCCAGCAGGAGTGAGAGTTACGGGAATGAGCAGTTCTTC
v_call: TRBV5-1; d_call: -; clone_size: -; j_call: TRBJ1-1; cdr3_aa: CASRPQGWTEAFF; cdr3_nt: TGCGCCAGCCGTCCCCAGGGTTGGACTGAAGCTTTCTTT
v_call: TRBV27; d_call: TRBD2; clone_size: -; j_call: TRBJ2-1; cdr3_aa: CASSGRLAGGPYNEQFF; cdr3_nt: TGTGCCAGCAGTGGACGACTAGCGGGGGGTCCCTACAATGAGCAGTTCTTC
v_call: TRBV19; d_call: -; clone_size: -; j_call: TRBJ1-2; cdr3_aa: CASSIKGNGYTF; cdr3_nt: TGTGCCAGTAGTATAAAGGGGAATGGCTACACCTTC
v_call: TRBV19; d_call: -; clone_size: few; j_call: TRBJ2-4; cdr3_aa: CASSISSSGWDIQYF; cdr3_nt: TGTGCCAGTAGTATTTCTTCGTCAGGGTGGGACATTCAGTACTTC
v_call: TRBV7-2; d_call: -; clone_size: -; j_call: TRBJ2-5; cdr3_aa: CASSLLIPQETQYF; cdr3_nt: TGTGCCAGCAGCTTACTAATACCACAAGAGACCCAGTACTTC